The sequence of this T cell receptor (beta chain) was determined in a study of blood T cells in healthy people across ages (dated by TCRdb to 2015 to 2017). Background on the whole study: In model experiments, roughly one uniquely barcoded TCR beta cDNA molecule per two T cells was captured by template switching. The study measured age-related changes in TCR beta repertoire diversity using deep sequencing normalized with unique cDNA molecular identifiers. The donors were split into four age groups: young (average around 15 years), middle-aged (around 37), aged (approximately 60) and long-lived (approximately 80). Using the same blood draw, the study looked at two additional independent replicas of 1 million unique cDNA reads for two donors, one aged 18 to 30 and the other aged 80 or older. General conclusions and limits of the study: Estimates of total diversity based on one million sequenced T cells were regarded as lower bounds and as underestimates. As age increased, observed TCR beta diversity per million T cells dropped in a roughly linear way, and a significant reduction was already evident by age around 41. There was a strong correlation between observed TCR beta diversity and the percentage of naive T cells measured by flow cytometry. The CMV infection status of donors was not known, potentially confounding age-related changes in expanded clonotypes. Compared with the aged group, the long-lived group had more naive CD4+ T cells, fewer expanded clones and increased TCR diversity, suggesting age selection. Since profiling was done on bulk unsorted PBMCs, naive and antigen-experienced compartments could not be conclusively compared.

The donors were about 40 Caucasian individuals from Russia, aged 6 to 90 years, who were systemically healthy. Around 10 milliliters of peripheral blood were drawn from each donor into EDTA-treated Vacutainer tubes. Ficoll-Paque density-gradient centrifugation was used to isolate PBMCs, with at least 6.5 million obtained per sample. Trizol reagent was used to extract total RNA from the PBMCs, yielding at least 6 micrograms per sample. For every donor, flow cytometry on a PBMC aliquot measured the percentage of naive CD45RAhigh/CD27high T cells. V is trimmed back by 2 bases and J by 1 base, and the junction contains 4 bases that no gene match accounts for. The germline V gene provides CDR1 SQVTM and CDR2 ANQGSEA. Including the terminal cysteine and phenylalanine, the CDR3 comprises 14 residues. CDR3 DNA is the only sequence kept; it has 42 bases, read in frame from the first base. Library method: 5' RACE. Sequencing used an Illumina HiSeq 2500. A second PCR of 7 to 11 cycles was performed with a sample-barcoded 5' primer and a J-beta primer mix. A unique molecular identifier was introduced onto each TCR beta cDNA molecule by a template-switch 5' adaptor carrying 12 random nucleotides. Each sample yielded at least 3 million CDR3-containing paired-end reads. First-strand cDNA was synthesized from all RNA with the Mint cDNA synthesis kit, primed by a TRBC-specific oligonucleotide. Following uracil-DNA glycosylase treatment, a first 18-cycle PCR with universal primers M1SS and BC2_uni_R was performed on all cDNA. The study's own analysis went as follows. For normalization, 1 million high-quality reads were randomly selected from each sample, with every read carrying a distinct molecular identifier. Instead of being binned into consensus sequences, reads that shared molecular identifiers were thrown out. MiTCR, run with a Q25 quality threshold and the strictest error-elimination algorithm, handled CDR3 identification, clonotype clustering and error correction. Lower-bound total TCR beta diversity was estimated with a nonparametric unseen species model using Euler transformation. In TCRdb, the public reads were trimmed at Q25 with fastp and aligned with MiXCR, with productive beta chains retained. Each entry is one CDR3 protein sequence, shown with its most common DNA and genes. TCRdb, not the original authors, processed these V and J calls. Recorded for this sample are about 930,000 distinct CDR3 sequences; around 29% of them occurred a single time. The ten biggest clones cover about 10% of the sample.

To note about this clonotype: Its target antigen remains unknown. Qualities for individual bases were not recorded, and no much larger clone is one base off.

This same sample was also taken into another study, of T cells of mothers and their children. As that second paper reports: Nine systemically healthy Caucasian individuals, comprising three mothers and their six children, were included as donors. cDNA synthesis consumed the entire amount of extracted RNA, loaded at 1.5 ug RNA in each 15 ul reaction. In the second PCR, sample barcodes and 2-4 random nucleotides were introduced via the M1S primer. More than 8 million TCR beta CDR3 reads were obtained from each mother, and millions of reads were obtained from each child. TCR recombination output is similarly shaped by thymic selection in related and unrelated pairs, with a minor effect exerted by inherited differences. Related mother-child pairs always showed normalized repertoire overlap that was slightly higher than in unrelated mother-child pairs, though the difference was never significant. With a sensitivity of approximately 100 clones per million clonotypes, no persistent microchimeric T cell clones were detected. To look for features that set related mother-child pairs apart from unrelated individuals, the researchers ran deep NGS to compare the TCR beta repertoires of mothers and children. On average, the children were roughly 10 +/- 4 years old, while the mothers were about 37 +/- 4 years old. After adapter ligation with NEBNext reagents, the libraries were sequenced on Illumina HiSeq 2000 with 100+100 nt paired-end reads. Mother and child libraries were prepared a month apart and sequenced in separate runs to prevent cross-contamination. Each donor had between about 450,000 and 2,300,000 distinct TCR beta clonotypes identified. Naive TCR beta clonotypes were estimated from low-frequency clonotypes matched to each donor's FACS-determined naive share, without sorting.

The chain is assembled from TRBV29-1 and TRBJ1-1; 7 junctional bases match TRBD1. The receptor was derived from a woman between 40 and 55 years old in good health. Sequenced input: blood. CDR3 sequence: CSVERGLANTEAFF. The DNA sequence is as follows: TGCAGCGTTGAAAGGGGGCTGGCGAACACTGAAGCTTTCTTT.